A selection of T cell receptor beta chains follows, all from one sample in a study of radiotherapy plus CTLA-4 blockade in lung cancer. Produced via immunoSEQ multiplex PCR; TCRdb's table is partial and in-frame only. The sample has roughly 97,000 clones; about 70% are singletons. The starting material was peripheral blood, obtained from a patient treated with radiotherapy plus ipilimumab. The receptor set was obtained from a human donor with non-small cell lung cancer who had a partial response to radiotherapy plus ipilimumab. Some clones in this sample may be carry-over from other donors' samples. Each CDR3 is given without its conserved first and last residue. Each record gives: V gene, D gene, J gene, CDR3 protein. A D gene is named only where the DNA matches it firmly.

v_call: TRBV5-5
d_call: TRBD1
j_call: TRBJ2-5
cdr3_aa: ASSGTGILETQY

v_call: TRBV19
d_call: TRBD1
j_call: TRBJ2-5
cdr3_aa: ASSRDRASQETQY

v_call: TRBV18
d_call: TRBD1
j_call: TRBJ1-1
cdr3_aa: ASSPLTTGGQGNTEAF

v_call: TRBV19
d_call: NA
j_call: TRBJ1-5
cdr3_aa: ASQGATNQPQH

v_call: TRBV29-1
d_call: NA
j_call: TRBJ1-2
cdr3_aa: SATRNGQDGYT

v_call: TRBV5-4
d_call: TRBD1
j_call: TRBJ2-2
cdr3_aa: ASRGTENTGELF

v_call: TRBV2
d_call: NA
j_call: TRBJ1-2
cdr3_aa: ASSVGWRGYT

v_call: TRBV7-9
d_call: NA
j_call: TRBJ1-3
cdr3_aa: ASNRGAIGGNTIY

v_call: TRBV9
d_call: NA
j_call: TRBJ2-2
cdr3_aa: ASSVVSGAGELF

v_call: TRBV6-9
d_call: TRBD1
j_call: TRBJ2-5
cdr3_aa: ASTPGQREETQY

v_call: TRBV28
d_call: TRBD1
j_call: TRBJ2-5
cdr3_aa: ASSLGGTGPQETQY

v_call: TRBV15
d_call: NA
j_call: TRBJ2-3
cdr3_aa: ATSREWRRDTQY

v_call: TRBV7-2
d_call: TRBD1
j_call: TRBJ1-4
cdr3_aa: ASSPRTGTNEKLF

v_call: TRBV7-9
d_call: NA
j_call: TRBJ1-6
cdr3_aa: ASSLGSAPLH

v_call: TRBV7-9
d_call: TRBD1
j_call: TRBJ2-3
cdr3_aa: ASASDRGPY

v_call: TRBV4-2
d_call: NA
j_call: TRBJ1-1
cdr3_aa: ASSQELRTTTNTEAF

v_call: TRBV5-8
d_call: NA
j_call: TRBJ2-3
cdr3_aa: ASRWRGTDTQY

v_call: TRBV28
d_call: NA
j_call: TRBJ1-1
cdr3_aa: ASSPTPTGNTEAF

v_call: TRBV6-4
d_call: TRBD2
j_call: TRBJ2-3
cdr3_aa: ASSEGAGGPDTQY

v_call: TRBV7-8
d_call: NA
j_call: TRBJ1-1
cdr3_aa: ASSVSGQTAGTEAF

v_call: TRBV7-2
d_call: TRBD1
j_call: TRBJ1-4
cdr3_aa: ASSLAVGTGEEKLF

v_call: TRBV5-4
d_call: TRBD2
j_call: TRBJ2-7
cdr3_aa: ASSLAASYEQY

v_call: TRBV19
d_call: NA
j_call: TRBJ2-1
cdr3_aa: ASSMTGSYNEQF

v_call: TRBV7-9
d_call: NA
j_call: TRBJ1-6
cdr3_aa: ASSSASNSPLH

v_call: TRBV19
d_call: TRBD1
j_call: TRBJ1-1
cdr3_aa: ASSPGTGGWDTEAF

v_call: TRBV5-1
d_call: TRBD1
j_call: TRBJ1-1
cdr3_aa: ASSPQGVEGTEAF

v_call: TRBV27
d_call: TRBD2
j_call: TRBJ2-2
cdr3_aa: ASSPRLARNTGELF

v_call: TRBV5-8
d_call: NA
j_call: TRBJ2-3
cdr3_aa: ASSLLSAEPDTQY

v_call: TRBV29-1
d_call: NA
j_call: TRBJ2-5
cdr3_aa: SARPGGYASGQETQY

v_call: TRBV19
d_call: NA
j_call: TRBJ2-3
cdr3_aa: ASGQQGASTDTQY

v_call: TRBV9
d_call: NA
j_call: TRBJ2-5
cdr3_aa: ASSVGRGWETQY

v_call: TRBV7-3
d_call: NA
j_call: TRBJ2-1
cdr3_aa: ASSLGSHSEQF

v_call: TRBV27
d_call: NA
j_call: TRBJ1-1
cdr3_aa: ASRVRQGKAF

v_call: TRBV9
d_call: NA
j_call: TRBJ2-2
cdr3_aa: ASSVGGVPANTGELF

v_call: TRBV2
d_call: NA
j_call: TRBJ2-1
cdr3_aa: ASRRGAGASYNEQF

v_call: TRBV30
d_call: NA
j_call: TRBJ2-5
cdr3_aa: AWSAPAAGTQY

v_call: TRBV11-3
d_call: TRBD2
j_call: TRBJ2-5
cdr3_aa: ASSFSGGTGGKKETQY

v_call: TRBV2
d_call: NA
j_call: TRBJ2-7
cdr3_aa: ASSEGLGSYEQY

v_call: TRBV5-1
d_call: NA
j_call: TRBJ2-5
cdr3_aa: ASRTLRTGRETQY

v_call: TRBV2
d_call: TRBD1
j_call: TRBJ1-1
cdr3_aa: ASREDRGTEAF

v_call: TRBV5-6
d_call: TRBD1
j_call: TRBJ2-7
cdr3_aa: ASSLHGTGSYEQY

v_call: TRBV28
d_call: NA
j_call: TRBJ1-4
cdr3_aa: ASRATGSGTNEKLF

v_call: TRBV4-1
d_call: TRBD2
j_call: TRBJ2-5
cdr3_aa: ASSQRTSAYQETQY

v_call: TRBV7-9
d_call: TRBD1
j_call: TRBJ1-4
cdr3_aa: ASSAGQGVEKLF

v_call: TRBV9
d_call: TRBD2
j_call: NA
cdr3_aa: ASSVGGLAGVLDEQY

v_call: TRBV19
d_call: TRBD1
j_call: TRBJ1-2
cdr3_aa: ASWGWTGASYGYT

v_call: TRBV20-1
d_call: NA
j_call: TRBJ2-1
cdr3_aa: SATYNEQF

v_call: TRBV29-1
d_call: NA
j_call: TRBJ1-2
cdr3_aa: SDIYGYT

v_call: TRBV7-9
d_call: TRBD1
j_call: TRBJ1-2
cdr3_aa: ASSPTTGQMGAGYT

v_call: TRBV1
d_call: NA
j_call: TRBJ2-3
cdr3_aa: TSSQLPSASGGAGSTDTQY

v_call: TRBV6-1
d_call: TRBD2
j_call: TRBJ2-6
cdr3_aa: ASAGGGTGANVLT

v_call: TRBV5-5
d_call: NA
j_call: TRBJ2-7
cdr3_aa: ASSYAADFTYEQY

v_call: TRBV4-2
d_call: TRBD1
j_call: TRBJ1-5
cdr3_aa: ASSHDRGSWPQH

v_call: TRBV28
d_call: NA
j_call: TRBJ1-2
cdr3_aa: ASRIQGYGYT

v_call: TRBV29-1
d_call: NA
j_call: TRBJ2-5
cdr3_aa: SVSVMYQY